This TCR beta chain was profiled in a study of blood T cell repertoires in COVID-19. Background on the study: The cDNA or gDNA used as material had been derived from T cells, B-cell-depleted T cells, or PBMCs.

In the study's own analysis: Quantification of nucleated cells was approximated via reference gene primer amplification. Clones were sequenced by immunoSEQ multiplex PCR, and TCRdb holds only the in-frame ones, with some missing. D and trimming come from the DNA, and the V and J calls and clone size come from that table. The sample includes about 120,000 clones, 75% to 90% of them seen just once. Followed over time, Seattle patients had been enrolled while infection was active. The CDR3 is 16 amino acids. J was trimmed by 5 bases and V by 4 bases; bases with no gene match: 10. Germline V gene data show CDR1 as MGHRA and CDR2 as YSYEKL.

This clonotype originated in a woman aged 55-69 years with COVID-19, enrolled during active disease. The J gene is TRBJ1-4, the V gene TRBV4-1; 7 nucleotides line up with TRBD1. Input material: peripheral blood. The CDR3 DNA reads TGCGCCAGCAGCCCAATGGTGACAGGGCCAAATGAAAAACTGTTTTTT. It encodes CASSPMVTGPNEKLFF.